The clone carrying this T cell receptor (beta chain) was counted only a few times. The antigen is unknown. Incorporated into the TCR beta cDNA libraries were unique molecular identifiers, which served to reduce PCR and sequencing biases. One entry per CDR3 protein results from TCRdb running MiXCR on the PCR reads. The data contain roughly 570,000 distinct CDR3 sequences, around 36% of them singletons. The CDR3 consists of 12 residues. V shed 2 bases and J shed 7 bases, with 8 bases lying between them. This entry belongs to a study of post-analysis software for immune sequencing data. Overall study context: Some patients lacked subtype; others had relapsing-remitting, secondary progressive or progressive-relapsing disease. Findings of the study overall: A handful of TRBV segments appeared more often in patients than in controls, and TRBV5-6, TRBV5-1 and TRBV20-1 were among these. With F measure, samples from one preparation batch clustered together strongly. Significantly decreased normalized Chao1 diversity was recorded for multiple sclerosis patients relative to controls.

This chain links TRBV6-7 with TRBJ1-2; no clear D. TRBV6-7 is known as an ORF, though its function is uncertain. The sequenced material came from blood. The source is a girl aged 2 to 17 with multiple sclerosis. The DNA of the CDR3 is TGTGCCAGCAGTTACAGGGTTTTTGGCTACACCTTC. It codes for CASSYRVFGYTF.